The 4 T cell receptor beta chains in this list originate from one sample, sequenced in a study of cytomegalovirus exposure and HLA in healthy donors. This PCR relied on a set of 60 Vbeta primers and 13 Jbeta primers. Produced via immunoSEQ multiplex PCR; TCRdb's table is partial and in-frame only. In all, the sample yields some 70,000 clones. What was sequenced was PBMCs. The receptors were sampled from a female donor in good health and CMV-seropositive.

The chain employs TRBV29-1 and TRBJ2-7; TRBD1 matches 7 bases. J was trimmed by 4 bases and V by 3 bases; bases with no gene match: 6. The CDR3 contains 13 residues. CDR1 SQVTM and CDR2 ANQGSEA come from the germline V gene. This CDR3 is CSVETGTDYEQYF. As DNA, the CDR3 is TGCAGCGTTGAGACCGGGACAGATTACGAGCAGTACTTC.

V usage is TRBV9 and J usage is TRBJ2-1; 11 bases are a match to TRBD2. The V segment lost 4 bases and the J segment 0 bases; nucleotides outside the gene matches: 12. The CDR3 runs 19 residues. Germline V lookup: CDR1 SGDLS, CDR2 YYNGEE. CDR3 sequence reads: CASSPQGTSGVSSYNEQFF. CDR3 nucleotide sequence: TGTGCCAGCAGCCCCCAGGGGACTAGCGGAGTGAGCTCCTACAATGAGCAGTTCTTC.

The chain uses TRBV7-6 and TRBJ1-2; D is unresolved. The germline V gene has CDR1 SGHVS and CDR2 FNYEAQ. V gave up 1 base and J gave up 2 bases, with 8 bases separating them. This CDR3 has 14 amino acids. The CDR3 loop reads CASSLDSLNYGYTF. The DNA of the CDR3 is TGTGCCAGCAGCTTAGACAGTTTAAACTATGGCTACACCTTC. The whole variable domain, remainder taken from reference TRBV7-6 and TRBJ1-2, is GAGVSQSPRYKVTKRGQDVALRCDPISGHVSLYWYRQALGQGPEFLTYFNYEAQQDKSGLPNDRFSAERPEGSISTLTIQRTEQRDSAMYRCASSLDSLNYGYTFGSGTRLTVV.

The chain employs TRBV6-5 and TRBJ2-7, with 7 nucleotides matching TRBD2. The CDR3 length is 14 residues. V gave up 2 bases and J gave up 1 base; unmatched junction bases: 2. CDR1 and CDR2 from the germline V gene are MNHEY and SVGAGI. CDR3 DNA: TGTGCCAGCAGTTACGGGAGGGTTTCCTACGAGCAGTACTTC. As protein: CASSYGRVSYEQYF.